Listed below are T cell receptor beta chains from one sample, sequenced in a study of cytomegalovirus exposure and HLA in healthy donors. Repertoires were generated with immunoSEQ multiplex PCR, while TCRdb's copy carries only in-frame clones and drops some. The table includes roughly 120,000 clones, roughly 68% detected once. Sequencing used PBMCs. Receptors were obtained from a young man in good health and CMV-seropositive. Each CDR3 is given with its conserved first and last residue. The D gene is left open where the match is weak. Clone size is stated in some rows and not others, as once, few, many or a class when expanded.

cdr3_aa cdr3_nt j_call v_call cdr3_length d_call clone_size
CASSWTLPNLAGGPYEQYF TGCGCCAGCAGCTGGACCCTTCCCAATCTAGCGGGGGGGCCCTACGAGCAGTACTTC TRBJ2-7 TRBV5-1 19 TRBD2 few
CAWSYRGSSPLHF TGTGCCTGGAGCTACAGGGGCAGTTCACCCCTCCACTTT TRBJ1-6 TRBV30 13 TRBD1 NA
CASRRSGGGEQYF TGTGCCAGCAGACGTAGCGGGGGTGGGGAGCAGTACTTC TRBJ2-7 TRBV27 13 TRBD2 NA
CASSPTGSGGPYNEQFF TGTGCCAGCAGCCCCACCGGTAGCGGCGGGCCCTACAATGAGCAGTTCTTC TRBJ2-1 TRBV7-3 17 NA NA
CASSPRTGETQYF TGTGCCAGCAGCCCTAGGACAGGGGAAACCCAGTACTTC TRBJ2-5 TRBV5-4 13 TRBD1 few
CASSEPAPYRQETQYF TGCGCCAGCAGTGAGCCGGCCCCGTACAGACAAGAGACCCAGTACTTC TRBJ2-5 TRBV10-1 16 NA few
CASGPGQGGDTQYF TGTGCTAGTGGTCCGGGACAGGGAGGAGATACGCAGTATTTT TRBJ2-3 TRBV12-5 14 TRBD1 few
CASSASGTGLYEQYF TGTGCCAGCAGCGCCTCCGGGACAGGGCTCTACGAGCAGTACTTC TRBJ2-7 TRBV13 15 TRBD1 NA
CSTRTEPIIREQFF TGCAGCACCCGGACAGAACCCATAATCCGTGAGCAGTTCTTC TRBJ2-1 TRBV29-1 14 NA NA
CASGDSGGTDTQYF TGCGCCAGCGGCGATAGCGGGGGCACAGATACGCAGTATTTT TRBJ2-3 TRBV4-3 14 TRBD2 NA
CASSSRQDSPMNTEAFF TGTGCCAGCAGCTCCAGACAGGATAGCCCCATGAACACTGAAGCTTTCTTT TRBJ1-1 TRBV5-6 17 NA few
CSASGGETQYF TGCAGTGCTAGCGGAGGGGAGACCCAGTACTTC TRBJ2-5 TRBV20-1 11 NA NA
CASSSGTYEQYF TGTGCCAGCAGTTCCGGGACCTACGAGCAGTACTTC TRBJ2-7 TRBV27 12 NA NA
CASSVGQGNEKLFF TGTGCCAGCAGCGTAGGACAAGGCAATGAAAAACTGTTTTTT TRBJ1-4 TRBV9 14 NA NA
CASSAAGEGEQFF TGTGCCAGCAGCGCAGCGGGAGAGGGTGAGCAGTTCTTC TRBJ2-1 TRBV5-6 13 TRBD2 NA
CASSSKDKSYEQYF TGTGCCAGCAGCTCGAAGGACAAAAGCTACGAGCAGTACTTC TRBJ2-7 TRBV5-6 14 NA NA
CASSFFSGDEQYF TGTGCCAGCAGTTTCTTCTCAGGGGACGAGCAGTACTTC TRBJ2-7 TRBV27 13 NA NA
CASRQGVWYF TGTGCCAGCCGACAGGGCGTGTGGTATTTT TRBJ2-3 TRBV2 10 TRBD1 NA
CASSLAGGNTDTQYF TGTGCCAGCAGCTTAGCAGGGGGCAACACAGATACGCAGTATTTT TRBJ2-3 TRBV7-9 15 TRBD1 NA
CASSLTDGDRLRYF TGTGCCAGCAGCTTAACGGATGGGGACAGGCTCCGGTACTTC TRBJ2-5 TRBV7-3 14 TRBD1 few
CASSAGGTYNEQFF TGTGCCAGCAGTGCCGGCGGGACCTACAATGAGCAGTTCTTC TRBJ2-1 TRBV2 14 NA NA
CASSEALGLAGVRSYNEQLF TGTGCCAGCAGTGAAGCTTTGGGACTAGCGGGAGTAAGGTCCTACAATGAGCAGCTCTTC TRBJ2-1 TRBV2 20 TRBD2 few
CASSLAPDSNGYEQYF TGTGCCAGCAGCTTGGCCCCGGACAGTAACGGGTACGAGCAGTACTTC TRBJ2-7 TRBV5-7 16 NA NA
CASSYRGLYEQYF TGTGCCAGCAGTTACAGGGGGCTCTACGAGCAGTACTTC TRBJ2-7 TRBV25-1 13 TRBD1 NA
CASRGVGTGGGYTF TGTGCCAGCAGGGGGGTGGGGACAGGGGGTGGCTACACCTTC TRBJ1-2 TRBV6-4 14 TRBD1 NA
CASSLGTATSTDTQYF TGCGCCAGCAGCTTGGGGACAGCGACTAGCACAGATACGCAGTATTTT TRBJ2-3 TRBV5-1 16 NA NA
CAIRPSGQETQYF TGTGCCATCAGGCCTAGCGGTCAAGAGACCCAGTACTTC TRBJ2-5 TRBV10-3 13 TRBD2 NA
CASSQNTGRAGANVLTF TGTGCCAGCAGCCAAAATACAGGGAGGGCCGGGGCCAACGTCCTGACTTTC TRBJ2-6 TRBV14 17 NA NA
CASSQSTGTGGNLLYGYTF TGCGCCAGCAGCCAGTCCACCGGGACAGGGGGTAATCTACTCTATGGCTACACCTTC TRBJ1-2 TRBV4-1 19 TRBD1 NA
CASSRTVDSSNYGYTF TGTGCCAGCAGCCGCACAGTGGACAGTTCCAACTATGGCTACACCTTC TRBJ1-2 TRBV5-6 16 NA NA
CASSYSLSQPQHF TGTGCCAGCAGTTACTCTCTGAGTCAGCCCCAGCATTTT TRBJ1-5 TRBV6-5 13 NA few
CASSSTLSYEQYF TGTGCCAGCAGCTCGACTCTCTCCTACGAGCAGTACTTC TRBJ2-7 TRBV5-6 13 NA once
CASSTGGLDTEAFF TGTGCCAGCTCCACAGGGGGCTTGGACACTGAAGCTTTCTTT TRBJ1-1 TRBV18 14 TRBD1 NA
CASSFNTTEAFF TGTGCTAGCAGCTTCAACACCACTGAAGCTTTCTTT TRBJ1-1 TRBV7-7 12 NA NA
CASSVEIQAPSYEQYF TGTGCCAGCAGCGTAGAGATACAGGCGCCCTCCTACGAGCAGTACTTC TRBJ2-7 TRBV9 16 NA once
CASSERRLQETQYF TGTGCCAGCAGTGAAAGAAGACTTCAAGAGACCCAGTACTTC TRBJ2-5 TRBV2 14 NA NA
CASSSFFNRQTGGNQPQHF TGTGCCAGCAGTTCCTTCTTCAACCGTCAGACAGGGGGGAACCAGCCCCAGCATTTT TRBJ1-5 TRBV28 19 TRBD1 few
CASSPWTDIPQAFF TGTGCCAGCAGCCCATGGACAGATATCCCCCAAGCTTTCTTT TRBJ1-1 TRBV11-3 14 NA NA
CASSFSPGDGYTF TGTGCCAGCAGTTTTAGCCCAGGGGATGGCTACACCTTC TRBJ1-2 TRBV28 13 NA NA
CASSEGQSYGYTF TGTGCCAGCAGTGAGGGACAGTCATATGGCTACACCTTC TRBJ1-2 TRBV28 13 TRBD1 NA
CASSIGAGGPKEQFF TGTGCCAGTAGTATAGGAGCGGGAGGGCCTAAGGAGCAGTTCTTC TRBJ2-1 TRBV19 15 TRBD2 NA
CASSFSGGSKTAIQYF TGTGCCAGCAGCTTTAGCGGGGGGTCCAAGACCGCCATTCAGTACTTC TRBJ2-4 TRBV5-6 16 TRBD2 NA
CASSPSPGGSPYNEQFF TGTGCCAGCAGCCCCAGCCCGGGCGGGAGCCCCTACAATGAGCAGTTCTTC TRBJ2-1 TRBV7-3 17 TRBD2 NA
CASSPLHRGGEKLFF TGTGCCAGCTCACCTTTGCACAGGGGCGGGGAAAAACTGTTTTTT TRBJ1-4 TRBV18 15 TRBD1 NA
CASSLPGDEQFF TGTGCCAGCAGCCTCCCCGGGGATGAGCAGTTCTTC TRBJ2-1 TRBV9 12 NA NA